Below are 17 T cell receptor beta chains sequenced from a single sample in a study of blood T cell repertoires in COVID-19. Clones were read by immunoSEQ multiplex PCR, and TCRdb kept only the in-frame ones, dropping some. The table includes 170,000 or so clones, approximately 87% detected once. Sequencing input: peripheral blood. The receptor set was obtained from a woman between 65 and 79 years old with COVID-19, enrolled during active disease.

This chain joins TRBV30 and TRBJ1-3; D unresolved. CDR1 and CDR2 from the germline V gene are GTSNPN and SVGIG (reference sequence). V lost 5 bases and J lost 1, with 9 bases in between. This CDR3 comprises 13 residues. CDR3: CAWASFSGNTIYF. CDR3 DNA: TGTGCCTGGGCGAGTTTTTCTGGAAACACCATATATTTT.

The chain uses TRBV11-1 and TRBJ2-7, with D possibly TRBD2 on 5 matching bases. The V gene lost 1 base and the J gene lost 6 bases, with 10 bases spanning the gap. Per germline, CDR1 SGHAT and CDR2 FQDESV (reference sequence). The CDR3 is 13 amino acids. CDR3 loop: CASSLGFRGEQYF. As DNA, the CDR3 is TGTGCCAGCAGCTTAGGGTTCCGGGGCGAGCAGTACTTC.

The chain is built from TRBV5-5 and TRBJ2-1, with 8 bases fitting TRBD1. Losses at the gene ends were 4 bases for V and 2 bases for J; bases not matched to a gene: 8. CDR1 and CDR2 (germline): SGHKS, YYEKEE (reference sequence). The CDR3 length is 16 residues. CDR3 sequence: CASSPHVQGAYNEQFF. The CDR3 DNA reads TGTGCCAGCAGCCCGCATGTACAGGGGGCCTACAATGAGCAGTTCTTC. Full variable domain (outside the CDR3, taken from reference TRBV5-5 and TRBJ2-1): DAGVTQSPTHLIKTRGQQVTLRCSPISGHKSVSWYQQVLGQGPQFIFQYYEKEERGRGNFPDRFSARQFPNYSSELNVNALLLGDSALYLCASSPHVQGAYNEQFFGPGTRLTVL.

The CDR3 loop reads CASSFGPGEQFF. The CDR3 nucleotides read TGTGCCAGCAGTTTTGGACCGGGGGAGCAGTTCTTC. V usage is TRBV12-3 or TRBV12-4 and J usage is TRBJ2-1; D perhaps matches TRBD2 (5 bases). The CDR3 loop spans 12 amino acids. V lost 3 bases to trimming and J lost 10 bases, with 10 bases between them.

This clone was recorded a few times. The J gene is TRBJ1-6, the V gene TRBV27; 10 bases fit TRBD1. Per germline, CDR1 MNHEY and CDR2 SMNVEV (reference sequence). The CDR3 runs 14 residues. Losses at the gene ends were 6 bases for V and 14 bases for J; bases not matched to a gene: 10. This chain's CDR3 is CASRVTGTGVTLHF. CDR3 DNA sequence: TGTGCCAGCAGAGTCACCGGGACAGGGGTCACCCTCCACTTT.

The V and J genes are TRBV3-1 (or the pseudogene TRBV3-2) and TRBJ2-7; D is perhaps TRBD1 (6 bases). Germline values: CDR1 LGHDT, CDR2 YNNKEL (reference sequence). V lost 4 bases to trimming and J lost 4 bases, with 17 bases between them. This CDR3 contains 15 residues. CDR3 in DNA: TGTGCCAGCAGCCCTGCCGGACAAGGGGGTTACGAGCAGTACTTC. As protein: CASSPAGQGGYEQYF.

This chain links TRBV5-6 with TRBJ1-6; no clear D. Germline CDR1 SGHDT, CDR2 YYEEEE. With 0 bases removed from V and 9 bases from J, the gap between germline ends came to 19 bases. The CDR3 is 17 residues long. The CDR3 DNA follows: TGTGCCAGCAGCTTGGGGTACAGCATCCCTTTGAGTTCACCCCTCCACTTT. It translates to CASSLGYSIPLSSPLHF.

The chain uses TRBV7-8 and TRBJ1-5; D not resolved. Germline V gives CDR1 SGHVS, CDR2 FQNEAQ. V was pared by 0 bases and J by 5 bases, with 5 bases between. CDR3 length: 13 amino acids. In DNA form, the CDR3 reads TGTGCCAGCAGCTTAGCGCGGGATCAGCCCCAGCATTTT. Translating it yields CASSLARDQPQHF.

This clone was recorded only once. The rearrangement joins TRBV5-4 to TRBJ2-1; unclear D gene. In germline, CDR1 is SGHNT, CDR2 YYREEE (reference sequence). V lost 4 bases to trimming and J lost 6 bases, with 14 bases between them. CDR3 length: 14 amino acids. The CDR3 bases are TGTGCCAGCAGCCCCGAGATAGCCGGCAATGAGCAGTTCTTC. The encoded protein is CASSPEIAGNEQFF.

V and J are TRBV5-6 and TRBJ1-2; 12 bases fit TRBD1. The germline CDR1 and CDR2 sequences are SGHDT and YYEEEE. The V gene end was trimmed by 4 bases and the J gene end by 4 bases; junction bases not matched to a gene: 11. This CDR3 is built from 17 residues. In DNA form, the CDR3 reads TGTGCCAGCAGCACGGAGGTTGGGACAGGGGGCGTCTATGGCTACACCTTC. Translating it yields CASSTEVGTGGVYGYTF.

This chain joins TRBV4-2 and TRBJ2-1; 9 positions agree with TRBD1. Per the germline V gene, CDR1 is LGHNA and CDR2 is YNFKEQ. Losses at the gene ends were 6 bases for V and 5 bases for J; bases not matched to a gene: 5. The CDR3 runs to 14 residues. CDR3 sequence: CASRTGGADNEQFF. For the CDR3, the DNA is TGTGCCAGCAGAACAGGGGGCGCGGACAATGAGCAGTTCTTC.

This rearrangement joins TRBV6-5 to TRBJ2-7, with 7 nucleotides matching TRBD2. This CDR3 is 15 amino acids long. Trimming took 8 bases from V and 0 from J; bases not matched to a gene: 10. Germline assignment: CDR1 MNHEY and CDR2 SVGAGI. CDR3 residues: CASGRAGRSSYEQYF. CDR3 bases: TGTGCCAGCGGGAGAGCGGGAAGAAGCTCCTACGAGCAGTACTTC.

The genes are TRBV6-5 and TRBJ2-7; tentatively, D is TRBD1 (5 bases). This CDR3 is built from 15 residues. The V gene lost 8 bases and the J gene lost 2 bases, with 19 bases spanning the gap. Looked up from germline, CDR1 is MNHEY and CDR2 is SVGAGI. In nucleotides, the CDR3 is TGTGCCAGCCAGAGGCGAACACAGGAGACCTACGAGCAGTACTTC. It is translated as CASQRRTQETYEQYF.

J is TRBJ1-4 and V is TRBV2, with 7 bases that match TRBD1. The germline gives CDR1 SNHLY, CDR2 FYNNEI. V lost 7 bases to trimming and J lost 5 bases; unmatched junction nucleotides: 7. The CDR3 loop spans 14 amino acids. The CDR3 loop is CASKTGLGNEKLFF. The CDR3 nucleotides are TGTGCCAGCAAGACAGGGTTGGGAAATGAAAAACTGTTTTTT.

The genes are TRBV5-5 and TRBJ2-7; the match to TRBD1 covers 8 bases. Trimming took 0 bases from V and 2 from J; bases not matched to a gene: 4. Looked up from germline, CDR1 is SGHKS and CDR2 is YYEKEE (reference sequence). The CDR3 runs 15 residues. CDR3 in amino acids: CASSLGAGGTYEQYF. The DNA for the CDR3 is TGTGCCAGCAGCTTGGGGGCAGGGGGCACCTACGAGCAGTACTTC.

The chain has TRBV27 and TRBJ2-2, with D tentatively TRBD1 (5 bases). The ends were cut back, 2 bases at V and 5 bases at J, with 12 bases in the middle. CDR3 size: 15 residues. CDR1 and CDR2 (germline): MNHEY, SMNVEV (reference sequence). CDR3 in amino acids: CASSLGQGITGELFF. CDR3 DNA sequence: TGTGCCAGCAGTTTAGGGCAGGGAATAACCGGGGAGCTGTTTTTT.

The chain has TRBV28 and TRBJ1-2; no clear D. The CDR3 length is 13 residues. V lost 3 bases to trimming and J lost 3 bases, with 8 bases between them. Looked up from germline, CDR1 is MDHEN and CDR2 is SYDVKM. The CDR3 region is CASSLDGDYGYTF. CDR3 DNA: TGTGCCAGCAGTTTGGACGGGGACTATGGCTACACCTTC.